The T cell receptor (beta chain) described here comes from a study of shared T cell receptors in the human thymus. V dropped 5 bases and J dropped 7; count of bases not matched to a gene: 22. The CDR3 is made up of 20 amino acids. The germline CDR1 and CDR2 sequences are MDHEN and SYDVKM. Produced via immunoSEQ multiplex PCR; TCRdb's table is partial and in-frame only. The table has 550,000 to 800,000 clones, over 75% seen once. A further study also used this sample, focusing on human thymus T cells. This second study says: Infants, healthy and Finnish, who were having corrective surgery for congenital heart defects served as donors. Thymus was obtained from resections taken during corrective heart surgery. Use of V and J genes seemed skewed within the thymic and blood repertoires.

The chain uses TRBV28 and TRBJ2-1; 11 nucleotides match TRBD2. What was sequenced was thymocytes. The receptor comes from a girl less than two years old with a congenital heart defect. The CDR3 DNA sequence: TGTGCCAGCAGTAACAACTATGGGGTAGCGGGGGGGCCGGGAGGGAATGAGCAGTTCTTC. This encodes CASSNNYGVAGGPGGNEQFF.